Sequencing of this T cell receptor (beta chain) was carried out in a study of OX40 agonist ivuxolimab in advanced cancers. Libraries were prepared by immunoSEQ multiplex PCR; TCRdb keeps only in-frame clonotypes and omits some of them. The sample records more than 75,000 clones, 70% to 90% being singletons. Germline lookup yields CDR1 WNHNN and CDR2 SYGVQD (reference sequence). V lost 2 bases and J lost 1; bases outside the gene matches: 7. The CDR3 consists of 16 residues. Exclusion applied to patients with autoimmune disease history or systemic immunosuppression. Peripheral blood came from all dose cohorts at three timepoints.

The chain recombines TRBV10-1 with TRBJ1-1; TRBD1 matches at 7 bases. This clonotype originated in an adult with an advanced solid tumor such as melanoma, head and neck, liver or kidney cancer. Sequencing was performed on CD4+ or CD8+ T cells sorted from blood, taken in a trial of the OX40 agonist ivuxolimab. The CDR3 DNA is TGCGCCAGCAGTGAGAGGCCACAGGGGTCGAACACTGAAGCTTTCTTT. This translates into CASSERPQGSNTEAFF.